This T cell receptor beta chain was retrieved from a study of T cells in Graves' hyperthyroidism and ophthalmopathy. TCR beta CDR3 region amplification was performed from RNA transcripts. HTBI primers were the set used in a first-round RT-PCR of the TCR CDR3. MiXCR was run by TCRdb on the multiplex PCR reads, yielding one entry per CDR3 protein. In the table there are roughly 750,000 distinct CDR3 sequences, over 15% of which are singletons. This clonotype was observed many times. Sequences were obtained from blood. This clonotype originated in a man aged 18 to 30 with Graves' hyperthyroidism.

In nucleotides, the CDR3 is TGTGCCAGCAGTTCTCACCCCAGGGGGGGTAACTATGGCTACACCTTC. Translating gives CASSSHPRGGNYGYTF. This rearrangement joins TRBV27 to TRBJ1-2; 7 nucleotides line up with TRBD1. The CDR3 extends over 16 amino acids. V dropped 4 bases and J dropped 1; count of bases not matched to a gene: 9. Looked up from germline, CDR1 is MNHEY and CDR2 is SMNVEV (reference sequence).